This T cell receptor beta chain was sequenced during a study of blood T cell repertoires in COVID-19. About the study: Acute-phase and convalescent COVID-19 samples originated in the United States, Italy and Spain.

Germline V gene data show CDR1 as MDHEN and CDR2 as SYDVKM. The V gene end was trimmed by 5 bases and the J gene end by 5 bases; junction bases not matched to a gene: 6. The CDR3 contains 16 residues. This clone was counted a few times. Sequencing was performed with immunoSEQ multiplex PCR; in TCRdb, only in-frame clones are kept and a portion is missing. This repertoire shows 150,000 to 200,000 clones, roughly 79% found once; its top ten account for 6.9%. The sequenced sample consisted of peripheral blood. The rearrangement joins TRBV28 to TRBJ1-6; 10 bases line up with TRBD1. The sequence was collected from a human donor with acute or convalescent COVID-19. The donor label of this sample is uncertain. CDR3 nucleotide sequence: TGTGCCAGCAGTCCTCGGACAGGGGGGAATAATTCACCCCTCCACTTT. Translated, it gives CASSPRTGGNNSPLHF.